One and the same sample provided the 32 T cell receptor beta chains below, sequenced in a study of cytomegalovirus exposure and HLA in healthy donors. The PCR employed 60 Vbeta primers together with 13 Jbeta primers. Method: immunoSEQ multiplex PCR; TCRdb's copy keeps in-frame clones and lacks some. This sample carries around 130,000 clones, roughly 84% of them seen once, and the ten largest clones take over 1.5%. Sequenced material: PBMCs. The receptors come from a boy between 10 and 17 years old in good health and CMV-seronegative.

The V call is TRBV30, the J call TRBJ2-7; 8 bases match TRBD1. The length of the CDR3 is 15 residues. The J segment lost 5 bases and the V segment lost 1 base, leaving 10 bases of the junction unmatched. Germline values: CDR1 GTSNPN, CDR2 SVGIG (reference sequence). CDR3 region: CAWSDSDRVWDEQYF. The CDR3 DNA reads TGTGCCTGGAGTGACTCGGACAGGGTGTGGGACGAGCAGTACTTC.

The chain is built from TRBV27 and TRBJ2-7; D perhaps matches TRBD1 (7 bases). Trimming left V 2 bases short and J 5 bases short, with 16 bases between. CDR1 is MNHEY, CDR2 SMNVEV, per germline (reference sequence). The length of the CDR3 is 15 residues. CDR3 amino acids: CASSLVIGGGHEQYF. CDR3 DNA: TGTGCCAGCAGTTTAGTAATAGGAGGGGGCCACGAGCAGTACTTC.

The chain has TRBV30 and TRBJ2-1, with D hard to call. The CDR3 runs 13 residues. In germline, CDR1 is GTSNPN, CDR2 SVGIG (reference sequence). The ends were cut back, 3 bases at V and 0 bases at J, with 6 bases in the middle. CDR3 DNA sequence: TGTGCCTGGAGACTCCTCTCCTACAATGAGCAGTTCTTC. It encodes CAWRLLSYNEQFF.

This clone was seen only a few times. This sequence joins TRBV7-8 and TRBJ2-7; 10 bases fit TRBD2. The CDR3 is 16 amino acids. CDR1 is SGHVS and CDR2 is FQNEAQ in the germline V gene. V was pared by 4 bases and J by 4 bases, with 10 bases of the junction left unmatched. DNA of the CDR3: TGTGCCAGCAGCTCCGTACCAGCGGGAGGGGTGTACGAGCAGTACTTC. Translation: CASSSVPAGGVYEQYF. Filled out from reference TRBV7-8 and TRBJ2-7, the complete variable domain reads GAGVSQSPRYKVAKRGQDVALRCDPISGHVSLFWYQQALGQGPEFLTYFQNEAQLDKSGLPSDRFFAERPEGSVSTLKIQRTQQEDSAVYLCASSSVPAGGVYEQYFGPGTRLTVT.

The CDR3 spells CASSRRRDGYTF. DNA of the CDR3: TGCGCCAGCAGCAGACGGCGGGACGGCTACACCTTC. This chain uses TRBV4-1 with TRBJ1-2; D is possibly TRBD1 (5 bases). Between the trimmed V and J ends, which lost 5 bases and 8 bases, there was a span of 12 bases. Germline values: CDR1 MGHRA, CDR2 YSYEKL. The CDR3 loop spans 12 amino acids.

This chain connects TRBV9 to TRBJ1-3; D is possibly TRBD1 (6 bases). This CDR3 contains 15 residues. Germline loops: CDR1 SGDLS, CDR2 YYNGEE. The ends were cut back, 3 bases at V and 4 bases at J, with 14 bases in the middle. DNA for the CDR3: TGTGCCAGCAGCGCCCTAGGGGGAAGGGGAAACACCATATATTTT. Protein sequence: CASSALGGRGNTIYF.

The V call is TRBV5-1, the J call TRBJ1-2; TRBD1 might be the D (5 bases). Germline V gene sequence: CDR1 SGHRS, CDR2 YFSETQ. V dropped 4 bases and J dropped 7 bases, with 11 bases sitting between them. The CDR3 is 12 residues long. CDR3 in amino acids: CASSPGTSGYTF. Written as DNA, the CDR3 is TGCGCCAGCAGCCCGGGGACTAGTGGCTACACCTTC.

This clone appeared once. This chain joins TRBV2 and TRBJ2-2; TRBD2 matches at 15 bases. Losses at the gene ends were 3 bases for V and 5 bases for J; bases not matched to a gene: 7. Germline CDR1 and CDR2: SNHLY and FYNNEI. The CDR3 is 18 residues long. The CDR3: CASSDTGLAGGLTGELFF. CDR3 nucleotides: TGTGCCAGCAGTGACACAGGACTAGCGGGGGGGCTGACCGGGGAGCTGTTTTTT.

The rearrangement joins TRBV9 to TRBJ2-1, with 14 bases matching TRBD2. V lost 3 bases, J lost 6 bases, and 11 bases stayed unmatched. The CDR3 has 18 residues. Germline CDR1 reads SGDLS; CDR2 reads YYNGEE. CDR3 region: CASSATRLAGGIRNEQFF. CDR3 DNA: TGTGCCAGCAGCGCTACCAGACTAGCGGGAGGGATACGCAATGAGCAGTTCTTC.

The chain's CDR3 is CASSQEAGNQPQHF. Here the CDR3 DNA reads TGTGCCAGCAGCCAAGAGGCAGGCAATCAGCCCCAGCATTTT. The chain employs TRBV4-2 and TRBJ1-5; D not certain. The germline V gene has CDR1 LGHNA and CDR2 YNFKEQ. CDR3 length equals 14 residues. The germline V and J ends were trimmed by 0 bases and 2 bases, with 5 bases remaining between them.

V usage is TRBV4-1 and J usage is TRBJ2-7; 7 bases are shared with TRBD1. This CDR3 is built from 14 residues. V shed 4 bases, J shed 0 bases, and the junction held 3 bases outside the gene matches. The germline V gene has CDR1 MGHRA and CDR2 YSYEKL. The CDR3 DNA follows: TGCGCCAGCAGCCCCCGGGACAGCTCCTACGAGCAGTACTTC. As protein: CASSPRDSSYEQYF.

The chain's CDR3 is CASRAGPTGELFF. DNA for the CDR3: TGTGCCAGCCGAGCGGGGCCCACCGGGGAGCTGTTTTTT. This sequence joins TRBV7-3 and TRBJ2-2; TRBD2 agrees at 7 bases. V lost 8 bases and J lost 4; bases outside the gene matches: 4. The germline V gene has CDR1 SGHTA and CDR2 FQGTGA. The CDR3 is 13 amino acids.

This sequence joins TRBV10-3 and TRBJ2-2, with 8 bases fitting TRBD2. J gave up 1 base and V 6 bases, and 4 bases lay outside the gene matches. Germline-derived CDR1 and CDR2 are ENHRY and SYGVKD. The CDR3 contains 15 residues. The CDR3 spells CAIRPAGVNTGELFF. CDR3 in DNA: TGTGCCATCAGGCCAGCGGGAGTGAACACCGGGGAGCTGTTTTTT.

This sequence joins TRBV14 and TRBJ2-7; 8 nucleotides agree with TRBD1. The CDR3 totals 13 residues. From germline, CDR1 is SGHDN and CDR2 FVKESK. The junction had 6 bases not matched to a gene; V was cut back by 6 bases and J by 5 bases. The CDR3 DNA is TGTGCCAGCAGAGACAGGGGCTCGGACGAGCAGTACTTC. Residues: CASRDRGSDEQYF.

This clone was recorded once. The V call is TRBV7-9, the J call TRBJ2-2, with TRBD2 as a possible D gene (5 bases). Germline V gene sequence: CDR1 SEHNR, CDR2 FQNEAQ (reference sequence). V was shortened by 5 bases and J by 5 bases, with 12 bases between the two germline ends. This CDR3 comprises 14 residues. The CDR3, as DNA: TGTGCCAGCAGCCCCCCGGAGGAGACCGGGGAGCTGTTTTTT. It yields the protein CASSPPEETGELFF.

In DNA form, the CDR3 reads TGTGCCAGCAGCTTTACAGGGGGCAGTACTGAAGCTTTCTTT. Its protein product is CASSFTGGSTEAFF. The V gene is TRBV7-3, the J gene TRBJ1-1; TRBD1 aligns across 9 bases. The CDR3 is 14 residues long. In germline, CDR1 is SGHTA, CDR2 FQGTGA. V trimming: 3 bases; J trimming: 5 bases; junction bases outside the gene matches: 4.

The CDR3 coding sequence is TGTGCCATCAACCCCGGGACAGGGGCCTATGGCTACACCTTC. This sequence encodes CAINPGTGAYGYTF. The chain combines TRBV10-3 with TRBJ1-2, with 10 positions matching TRBD1. This CDR3 region has 14 residues. Losses at the gene ends were 7 bases for V and 4 bases for J; bases not matched to a gene: 6. CDR1 and CDR2 (germline): ENHRY, SYGVKD.

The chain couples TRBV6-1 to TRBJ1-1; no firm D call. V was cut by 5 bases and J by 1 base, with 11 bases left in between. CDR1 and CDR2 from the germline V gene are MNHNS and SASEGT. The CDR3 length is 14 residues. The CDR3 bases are TGTGCCAGCAGTCTCTGGGAGGAGAACACTGAAGCTTTCTTT. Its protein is CASSLWEENTEAFF.

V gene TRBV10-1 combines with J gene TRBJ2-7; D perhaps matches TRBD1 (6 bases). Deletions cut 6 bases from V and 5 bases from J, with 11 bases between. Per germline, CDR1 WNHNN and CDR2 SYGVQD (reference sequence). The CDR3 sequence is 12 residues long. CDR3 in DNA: TGCGCCAGCAGAATACAGGGAGACGAGCAGTACTTC. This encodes CASRIQGDEQYF.

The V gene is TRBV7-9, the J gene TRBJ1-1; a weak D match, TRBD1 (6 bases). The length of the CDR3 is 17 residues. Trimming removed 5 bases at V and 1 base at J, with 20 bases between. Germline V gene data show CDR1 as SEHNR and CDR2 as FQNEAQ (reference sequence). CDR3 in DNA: TGTGCCAGCAGCCCGCCACTGGTAGAGGGGGAGAACACTGAAGCTTTCTTT. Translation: CASSPPLVEGENTEAFF.

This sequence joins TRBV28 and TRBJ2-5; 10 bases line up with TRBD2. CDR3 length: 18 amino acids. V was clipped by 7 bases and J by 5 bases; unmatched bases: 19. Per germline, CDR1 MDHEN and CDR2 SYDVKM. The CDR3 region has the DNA TGTGCCAGCATCACCCCCTCGGGAGCGGGAGGGCCCGGGGAGACCCAGTACTTC. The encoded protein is CASITPSGAGGPGETQYF.

CDR3 sequence: CASSQDRDYYEQYF. CDR3 DNA: TGCGCCAGCAGCCAAGATCGGGACTACTACGAGCAGTACTTC. The chain is built from TRBV4-3 and TRBJ2-7, with 7 nucleotides matching TRBD2. The germline gives CDR1 LGHNA, CDR2 YSLEER. This CDR3 has 14 amino acids. J lost 3 bases, V lost 0 bases, and 2 bases had no gene match.

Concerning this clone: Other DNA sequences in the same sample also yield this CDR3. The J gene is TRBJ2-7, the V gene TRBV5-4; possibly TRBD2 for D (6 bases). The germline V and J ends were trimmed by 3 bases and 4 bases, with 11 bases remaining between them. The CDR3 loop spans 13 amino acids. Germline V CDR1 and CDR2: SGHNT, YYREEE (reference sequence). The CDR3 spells CASSSGGVYEQYF. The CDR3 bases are TGTGCCAGCAGCTCCGGGGGAGTATACGAGCAGTACTTC.

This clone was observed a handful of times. The CDR3 nucleotides are TGCGCCAGCAGCCCCCAGTTGGCGGGAGTGCGGGATGAGCAGTTCTTC. It is translated as CASSPQLAGVRDEQFF. V gene TRBV4-3 combines with J gene TRBJ2-1; 7 positions agree with TRBD2. There are 16 residues in the CDR3. The ends lost 4 bases at V and 8 bases at J; junction bases unmatched: 14. Germline CDR1 reads LGHNA; CDR2 reads YSLEER.

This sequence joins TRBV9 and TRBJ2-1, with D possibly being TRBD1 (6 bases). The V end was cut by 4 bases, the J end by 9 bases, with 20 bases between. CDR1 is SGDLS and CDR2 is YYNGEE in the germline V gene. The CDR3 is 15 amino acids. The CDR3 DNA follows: TGTGCCAGCAGCCCCCAACAGGGTCCCTACGGTGAGCAGTTCTTC. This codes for CASSPQQGPYGEQFF.

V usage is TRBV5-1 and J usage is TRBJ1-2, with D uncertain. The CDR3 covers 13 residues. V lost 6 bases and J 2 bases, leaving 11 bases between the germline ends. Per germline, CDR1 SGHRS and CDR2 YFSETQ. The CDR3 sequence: CASTARCNYGYTF. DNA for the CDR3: TGCGCCAGCACTGCCAGGTGCAACTATGGCTACACCTTC. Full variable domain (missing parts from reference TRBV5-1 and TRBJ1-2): KAGVTQTPRYLIKTRGQQVTLSCSPISGHRSVSWYQQTPGQGLQFLFEYFSETQRNKGNFPGRFSGRQFSNSRSEMNVSTLELGDSALYLCASTARCNYGYTFGSGTRLTVV.

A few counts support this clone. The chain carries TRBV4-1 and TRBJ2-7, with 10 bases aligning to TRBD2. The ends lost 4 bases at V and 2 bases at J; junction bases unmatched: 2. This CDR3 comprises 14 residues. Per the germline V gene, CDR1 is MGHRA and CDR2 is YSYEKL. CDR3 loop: CASSRLAGAYEQYF. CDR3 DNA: TGCGCCAGCAGCCGGCTAGCGGGGGCCTACGAGCAGTACTTC.

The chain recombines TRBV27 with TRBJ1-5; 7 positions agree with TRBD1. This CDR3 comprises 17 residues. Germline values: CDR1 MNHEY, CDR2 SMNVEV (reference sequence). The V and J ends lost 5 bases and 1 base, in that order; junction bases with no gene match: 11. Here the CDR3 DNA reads TGTGCCAGCAGTCCCCGGGACAGAGCTGGGAGCAATCAGCCCCAGCATTTT. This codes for CASSPRDRAGSNQPQHF.

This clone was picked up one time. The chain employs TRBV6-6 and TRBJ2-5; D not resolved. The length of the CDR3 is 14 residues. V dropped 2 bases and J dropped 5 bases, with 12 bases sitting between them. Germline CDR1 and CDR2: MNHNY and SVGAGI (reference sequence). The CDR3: CASSYAVGMETQYF. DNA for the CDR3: TGTGCCAGCAGTTACGCGGTAGGAATGGAGACCCAGTACTTC.

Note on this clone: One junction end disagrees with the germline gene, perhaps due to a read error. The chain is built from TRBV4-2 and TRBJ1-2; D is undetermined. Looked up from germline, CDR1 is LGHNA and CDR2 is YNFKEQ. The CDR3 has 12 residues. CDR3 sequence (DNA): TGTGCCAGCAGCCCGAATAACTATGGCTACCCCTTC. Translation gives CASSPNNYGYPF.

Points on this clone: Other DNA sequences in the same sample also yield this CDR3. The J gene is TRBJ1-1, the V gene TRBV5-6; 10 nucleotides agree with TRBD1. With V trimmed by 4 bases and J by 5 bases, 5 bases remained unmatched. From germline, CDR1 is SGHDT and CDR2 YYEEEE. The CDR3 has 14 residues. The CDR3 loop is CASSLGQGRTEAFF. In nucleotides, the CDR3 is TGTGCCAGCAGCCTGGGACAGGGGAGGACTGAAGCTTTCTTT.

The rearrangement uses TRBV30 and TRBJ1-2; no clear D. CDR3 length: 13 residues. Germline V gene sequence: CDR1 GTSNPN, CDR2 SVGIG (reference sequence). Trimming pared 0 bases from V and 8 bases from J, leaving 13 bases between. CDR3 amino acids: CAWSVSQAGGYTF. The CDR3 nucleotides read TGTGCCTGGAGTGTTTCGCAGGCTGGAGGCTACACCTTC.